The rows below give T cell receptor beta chains drawn from one sample of a study of T cell repertoires in cytomegalovirus infection. Using its own MiXCR run on the reads, TCRdb lists one record per CDR3 protein. The repertoire has hundreds of thousands of distinct CDR3 sequences, roughly a third of them found once; the top ten carry 15% to 20%. No antigen is known for these receptors. The material sequenced was cultured PBMCs, taken from culture after CMV antigen stimulation. The source is a human donor in good health (CMV status not recorded). Some clones in this sample may be carry-over from other donors' samples. Both conserved end residues are part of each CDR3.

TRBJ2-1 | TRBV11-3 | 12 | CASSLRGDEQFF
TRBJ2-1 | TRBV6-2/TRBV6-3 | 18 | CASSYPPWDRGNANEQFF
TRBJ2-1 | TRBV19 | 13 | CASSRLQNNEQFF
TRBJ1-1 | TRBV30 | 13 | CAWNRQGRTEAFF
TRBJ2-7 | TRBV10-3 | 12 | CAIKERGYEQYF
TRBJ1-5 | TRBV7-6 | 17 | CASSLTVGPDQNQPQHF
TRBJ1-3 | TRBV28 | 13 | CASTQGPQNTIYF
TRBJ2-3 | TRBV6-1 | 15 | CASSDLAGGTDTQYF
TRBJ2-1 | TRBV10-3 | 16 | CAISESTSGSGNEQFF
TRBJ2-3 | TRBV20-1 | 13 | CSLAVNDPDTQYF
TRBJ2-1 | TRBV14 | 16 | CASSPRAGGLLNEQFF
TRBJ2-1 | TRBV29-1 | 16 | CSVEEFVDFTYNEQFF
TRBJ1-4 | TRBV5-4 | 15 | CASSLRTGEYEKLFF
TRBJ1-1 | TRBV7-8 | 14 | CASSHGLDITEAFF
TRBJ1-1 | TRBV19 | 13 | CASSKAGGTEAFF